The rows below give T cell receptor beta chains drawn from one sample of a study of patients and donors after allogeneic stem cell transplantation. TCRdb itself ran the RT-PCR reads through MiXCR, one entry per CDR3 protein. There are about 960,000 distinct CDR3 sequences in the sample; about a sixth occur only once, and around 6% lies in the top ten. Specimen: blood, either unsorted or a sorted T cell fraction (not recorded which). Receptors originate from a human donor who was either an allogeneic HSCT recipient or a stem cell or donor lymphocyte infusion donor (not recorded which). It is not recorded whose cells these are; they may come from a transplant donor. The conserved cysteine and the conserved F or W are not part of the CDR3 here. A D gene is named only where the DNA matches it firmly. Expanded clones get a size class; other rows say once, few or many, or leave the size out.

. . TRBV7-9 ASSLERRDTYEQY
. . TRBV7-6 ASSLSGGAHGYT
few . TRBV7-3 ASSLQPAGLYNEQF
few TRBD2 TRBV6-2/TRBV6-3 ASMRPSGRGNEQF
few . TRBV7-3 ASSTTPGGTGELF
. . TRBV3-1 ASSHDWMGAAYNEQF
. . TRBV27 ASSSPRTRSSYEQY
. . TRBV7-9 ASSPYEQF
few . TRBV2 ASSAGREGTEAF
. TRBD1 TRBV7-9 ASSSGQKEAF
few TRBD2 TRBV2 ASSETRLAGPSFNEQF
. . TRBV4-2 ASSPPSGEKLF
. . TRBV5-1 ASSFGRDTGELF